The rows below give T cell receptor beta chains drawn from one sample of a study of blood T cell repertoires in COVID-19. Clones were sequenced by immunoSEQ multiplex PCR, and TCRdb holds only the in-frame ones, with some missing. Of fewer than 400,000 clones detected, less than 85% appear once; the ten largest clones hold approximately 3.7%. The sample comprised peripheral blood. These receptors were taken from a woman under 30 with acute or convalescent COVID-19. Each CDR3 is given with its conserved first and last residue. The D gene is left open where the match is weak. Part of the rows lack a size; the others show once, few, many or a class for expanded clones.

TRBV19	NA	TRBJ1-5	TRBD1	TGTGCCAGTAGACCGGGGACAGTTAGCAATCAGCCCCAGCATTTT	CASRPGTVSNQPQHF
TRBV15	NA	TRBJ2-1	TRBD1	TGTGCCACCAGCAGCCGGACAGGGACCGACAATGAGCAGTTCTTC	CATSSRTGTDNEQFF
TRBV4-2	NA	TRBJ1-1	TRBD1	TGTGCCAGCAGCCAAGATCGGACAGGGGGCACTGAAGCTTTCTTT	CASSQDRTGGTEAFF
TRBV4-2	NA	TRBJ2-5	NA	TGTGCCAGCAGCCAAGAACGACAGCAAGAGACCCAGTACTTC	CASSQERQQETQYF
TRBV6-6	NA	TRBJ1-4	NA	TGTGCCAGCAGCCCCAGGGAGGCTAATGAAAAACTGTTTTTT	CASSPREANEKLFF
TRBV18	NA	TRBJ2-3	NA	TGTGCCAGCTCCCCGCGGGAAGATACGCAGTATTTT	CASSPREDTQYF
TRBV19	NA	TRBJ2-1	TRBD2	TGTGCCAGTAGTTATGGGGGAGGGCCGTACAATGAGCAGTTCTTC	CASSYGGGPYNEQFF
TRBV7-2	NA	TRBJ1-4	NA	TGTGCCAGCAGCTTAGGTGTAGCGGATAATGAAAAACTGTTTTTT	CASSLGVADNEKLFF
TRBV19	NA	TRBJ1-5	TRBD1	TGTGCCACCACGACAGGGCTATATAGCAATCAGCCCCAGCATTTT	CATTTGLYSNQPQHF
TRBV2	NA	TRBJ2-6	NA	TGTGCCAGCAGTGAAGAAGGGGTCGGGGCCAACGTCCTGACTTTC	CASSEEGVGANVLTF
TRBV9	NA	TRBJ1-2	TRBD1	TGTGCCAGCAGCCTGACAGGGGTATGGGGCTACACCTTC	CASSLTGVWGYTF
TRBV7-9	few	TRBJ2-1	TRBD2	TGTGCCAGCAGCCCCGGGGTAGCGGGAGGGGATGAGCAGTTCTTC	CASSPGVAGGDEQFF
TRBV29-1	once	TRBJ1-2	NA	TGCAGCGTTCTCCACGAATTACAGGGACGCGGCTACACCTTC	CSVLHELQGRGYTF
TRBV4-1	NA	TRBJ1-1	NA	TGCGCCAGCAGCCAAGATGGCATACAGGCCTACCTGCCGGACACTGAAGCTTTCTTT	CASSQDGIQAYLPDTEAFF
TRBV30	NA	TRBJ2-5	NA	TGTGCCTGGAATAGGAGGAGGGATCGGGAGACCCAGTACTTC	CAWNRRRDRETQYF
TRBV12-5	NA	TRBJ2-1	TRBD1	TGTGCTAGTGGCCTCCTTACAGGGGACGAGCAGTTCTTC	CASGLLTGDEQFF
TRBV5-1	few	TRBJ1-3	TRBD1	TGCGCCAGCAGCTTTTACCAGGGGGCCGGAAACACCATATATTTT	CASSFYQGAGNTIYF
TRBV5-4	NA	TRBJ2-5	NA	TGTGCCAGCAGCCCCCGTCTGGCAGGGGAGGAGACCCAGTACTTC	CASSPRLAGEETQYF
TRBV5-1	NA	TRBJ1-1	NA	TGCGCCAGCACCCGGACAGCTACGAACACTGAAGCTTTCTTT	CASTRTATNTEAFF
TRBV7-9	many	TRBJ2-7	NA	TGTGCCAGCAGCAATCTCCGGGACACGGACTCCTACGAGCAGTACTTC	CASSNLRDTDSYEQYF
TRBV14	NA	TRBJ2-7	NA	TGTGCCAGCAGCCAAGTGGGGGGTTCTCACGAGCAGTACTTC	CASSQVGGSHEQYF
TRBV27	NA	TRBJ1-6	TRBD1	TGTGCCAGCACCGAAGGGACAGGGGCTTCACCCCTCCACTTT	CASTEGTGASPLHF
TRBV19	NA	TRBJ1-1	NA	TGTGCCAGTAGAAGGGGTCCGAACACTGAAGCTTTCTTT	CASRRGPNTEAFF
TRBV19	NA	TRBJ2-1	NA	TGTGCCAGTAGTCCGGGGGGCCCCCACAATGAGCAGTTCTTC	CASSPGGPHNEQFF
TRBV5-1	NA	TRBJ1-1	TRBD1	TGCGCCAGCAGCTTGGAGGGACAGATATATGAAGCTTTCTTT	CASSLEGQIYEAFF
TRBV6-5	NA	TRBJ1-5	TRBD1	TGTGCCAGCAGTTACGACAGGGTTCAGCCCCAGCATTTT	CASSYDRVQPQHF
TRBV19	NA	TRBJ2-7	TRBD1	TGTGCCAGTAGGCAAACAGGGGAAGTTTACGAGCAGTACTTC	CASRQTGEVYEQYF
TRBV30	NA	TRBJ1-5	NA	TGTGCCTGGAGTGTGAGCAACAATCAGCCCCAGCATTTT	CAWSVSNNQPQHF
TRBV7-9	once	TRBJ1-2	TRBD1	TGTGCCAGCAGCCCGAGGACAGGACTGGATGGCTACACCTTC	CASSPRTGLDGYTF
TRBV19	NA	TRBJ1-3	NA	TGTGCCAGTAGTATTCAGGACAGCTCTGGAAACACCATATATTTT	CASSIQDSSGNTIYF
TRBV27	NA	TRBJ1-6	NA	TGTGCCAGCGGCAGGACCGGGACTGTCAATTCACCCCTCCACTTT	CASGRTGTVNSPLHF
TRBV11-2	NA	TRBJ2-1	NA	TGTGCCAGCAGCGCAAATTGGGGGGAAGATGAGCAGTTCTTC	CASSANWGEDEQFF
TRBV20-1	NA	TRBJ2-3	NA	TGCAGTGCTAGTCAAGCGGGTTCTAGCACAGATACGCAGTATTTT	CSASQAGSSTDTQYF
TRBV14	NA	TRBJ2-3	NA	TGTGCCAGCAGCCACGGACTGCTAGTCCCCCCCACAGATACGCAGTATTTT	CASSHGLLVPPTDTQYF
TRBV6-1	NA	TRBJ2-5	TRBD2	TGTGCCAGCAGTGAAGGGACTAGCGGGAGCGGCCAGTACTTC	CASSEGTSGSGQYF
TRBV21-1	NA	TRBJ2-7	NA	TGTGCCAGCAGCACGAGGCGGGGATTATTCTACGAGCAGTACTTC	CASSTRRGLFYEQYF
TRBV6-5	NA	TRBJ1-4	TRBD1	TGTGCCAGCGGGGACAGGGTGGGTGAAAAACTGTTTTTT	CASGDRVGEKLFF
TRBV2	NA	TRBJ1-1	NA	TGTGCCAGCCAAGCCCAGGAGGGAGGGCTTGACGCTTTCTTT	CASQAQEGGLDAFF
TRBV5-6	NA	TRBJ2-5	TRBD2	TGTGCCAGCAGCTTGTATCAGGGGCTAGCGGGAGTTTATGAGACCCAGTACTTC	CASSLYQGLAGVYETQYF
TRBV9	NA	TRBJ1-3	NA	TGTGCCAGCAGCACCGTCAGTGGAAACACCATATATTTT	CASSTVSGNTIYF
TRBV2	NA	TRBJ2-7	TRBD2	TGTGCCAGCAGCGGGACTAGCGGTCCCTACGAGCAGTACTTC	CASSGTSGPYEQYF